These 26 T cell receptor beta chains were all obtained from the same sample, sequenced in a study of T-cell memory formation after mild COVID-19 (dated by TCRdb to about 2021). The library was made by 5' RACE. The instrument given in TCRdb is Illumina NovaSeq 6000. TCRdb passed the public sequencing reads through fastp at Q25 and MiXCR, retaining productive beta sequences. A single entry per CDR3 protein holds the most common genes and DNA from its merged rows. The table for this sample lists around 340,000 distinct CDR3 sequences; approximately 14% of them were counted only once. The top ten clonotypes cover 20% to 25% of the sample. Material: PBMCs or a T cell subset sorted from them (not recorded which). The receptors here all came from a man younger than 35 who had mild COVID-19 (a few samples of this study predate the infection). The sample titles of this study are shuffled in the database, so cell type and time point are left out; the donor was told from shared clones.

This clonotype occurred a few times. The chain is built from TRBV4-3 and TRBJ2-1; tentative D call: TRBD2 (6 bases). CDR1 LGHNA and CDR2 YSLEER come from the germline V gene. V shed 0 bases and J shed 8 bases, with 23 bases lying between them. This CDR3 has 18 amino acids. The CDR3 sequence is CASSQERIELASGDEQFF. The CDR3 DNA follows: TGCGCCAGCAGCCAAGAACGGATAGAACTAGCCTCGGGGGATGAGCAGTTCTTC.

This clonotype occurred a few times. The chain carries TRBV20-1 and TRBJ2-5, with D hard to call. V lost 6 bases and J 1 base, leaving 12 bases between the germline ends. The germline V gene has CDR1 DFQATT and CDR2 SNEGSKA (reference sequence). This CDR3 has 13 amino acids. CDR3 DNA sequence: TGCAGTGCGTTTGAACCTATCCAAGAGACCCAGTACTTC. Encoded protein: CSAFEPIQETQYF.

The chain has TRBV10-3 and TRBJ1-2; 7 bases fit TRBD1. V was pared by 4 bases and J by 7 bases, with 12 bases of the junction left unmatched. Germline V CDR1 and CDR2: ENHRY, SYGVKD. CDR3 size: 15 residues. As DNA, the CDR3 is TGTGCCATCAGTGCCCCGGGACAGAGGCTTAGTGGCTACACCTTC. This codes for CAISAPGQRLSGYTF.

This chain uses TRBV9 with TRBJ1-1; possible D gene TRBD1, 5 bases. This CDR3 has 15 amino acids. The germline V and J ends were trimmed by 3 bases and 10 bases, with 22 bases remaining between them. From germline, CDR1 is SGDLS and CDR2 YYNGEE. CDR3 sequence reads: CASSAGGTPGISAFF. CDR3 in DNA: TGTGCCAGCAGCGCGGGCGGGACTCCCGGAATATCAGCTTTCTTT.

This chain uses TRBV7-3 with TRBJ2-5; D uncertain. CDR1 is SGHTA, CDR2 FQGTGA, per germline. Trimming took 1 base from V and 6 from J, leaving 9 bases between them. CDR3 length equals 13 residues. As DNA, the CDR3 is TGTGCCAGCAGCTTAAACAGTTATCAGACCCAGTACTTC. It is translated as CASSLNSYQTQYF.

This clonotype was counted between two and nine times. The chain carries TRBV7-2 and TRBJ2-4, with 10 bases lining up with TRBD1. With V trimmed by 7 bases and J by 6 bases, 9 bases remained unmatched. CDR1 is SGHTA, CDR2 FQGNSA, per germline. This CDR3 comprises 15 residues. The CDR3 coding sequence is TGTGCCAGCACCGAACAAGGACAGGGGGGAAACATTCAGTACTTC. Translating it yields CASTEQGQGGNIQYF.

A few counts support this clonotype. This chain connects TRBV6-6 to TRBJ1-5; 7 bases match TRBD1. V trimming: 6 bases; J trimming: 5 bases; junction bases outside the gene matches: 4. Germline CDR1 and CDR2: MNHNY and SVGAGI (reference sequence). The CDR3 consists of 13 residues. The CDR3 spells CASRATGDQPQHF. CDR3 DNA: TGTGCCAGCAGAGCCACAGGGGATCAGCCCCAGCATTTT.

The chain has TRBV30 and TRBJ1-5; D possibly corresponds to TRBD1 (5 bases). The V gene's germline CDR1 is GTSNPN and CDR2 SVGIG (reference sequence). The V end lost 2 bases, the J end lost 7 bases, and 15 bases lay between the germline ends. There are 14 residues in the CDR3. The CDR3 DNA is TGTGCCTGGAGTTTTAGGGGAAGGGAACAGCCCCAGCATTTT. As protein: CAWSFRGREQPQHF.

This clonotype occurred a few times. The genes are TRBV20-1 and TRBJ2-7; TRBD2 aligns across 8 bases. CDR1 is DFQATT and CDR2 is SNEGSKA in the germline V gene (reference sequence). The CDR3 consists of 15 residues. The V gene end was trimmed by 3 bases and the J gene end by 2 bases; junction bases not matched to a gene: 9. The CDR3 is CSASRPSGGPYEQYV. The CDR3 DNA reads TGCAGTGCTAGCAGGCCCAGCGGGGGACCCTACGAGCAGTACGTC.

This sequence joins TRBV4-2 and TRBJ1-1; D is unclear. Trimming shortened V by 0 bases and J by 1 base, and 9 bases separated the two germline ends. Germline CDR1 is LGHNA and CDR2 is YNFKEQ. The CDR3 runs 15 residues. The CDR3 reads CASSQERFQNTEAFF. The CDR3 nucleotides read TGTGCCAGCAGCCAAGAGAGATTCCAGAACACTGAAGCTTTCTTT.

Note on this clonotype: The junction and the germline gene differ at one end; a read error may be behind it. CDR3 protein: CASSLEGQGEGGGSTLHF. CDR3 DNA sequence: TGTGCCAGCAGCTTAGAGGGACAGGGGGAAGGTGGCGGTTCAACCCTCCACTTT. This chain uses TRBV7-9 with TRBJ1-6, with 11 bases that match TRBD1. The CDR3 sequence is 18 residues long. Germline V gene data show CDR1 as SEHNR and CDR2 as FQNEAQ (reference sequence). Drawing the rest from reference TRBV7-9 and TRBJ1-6, the complete variable domain is DTGVSQNPRHKITKRGQNVTFRCDPISEHNRLYWYRQTLGQGPEFLTYFQNEAQLEKSRLLSDRFSAERPKGSFSTLEIQRTEQGDSAMYLCASSLEGQGEGGGSTLHFGNGTRLTVT.

V is TRBV9 and J is TRBJ2-5, with 7 bases aligning to TRBD2. The CDR3 has 15 amino acids. After removal of 3 bases from V and 4 bases from J, the junction contained 9 bases not matched to a gene. The V gene's germline CDR1 is SGDLS and CDR2 YYNGEE. CDR3 loop: CASSEGSGWRETQYF. In DNA, the CDR3 is TGTGCCAGCAGCGAGGGTAGCGGGTGGAGAGAGACCCAGTACTTC.

This clonotype was detected a few times. The chain combines TRBV12-3 or TRBV12-4 with TRBJ1-1; possible D gene TRBD1, 6 bases. This CDR3 region has 13 residues. V dropped 6 bases and J dropped 4 bases, with 12 bases sitting between them. Here the CDR3 DNA reads TGTGCCAGCAGGGGGGCAGAGGGCACTGAAGCTTTCTTT. Translated: CASRGAEGTEAFF.

This clonotype occurred a few times. The chain carries TRBV6-1 and TRBJ2-3; TRBD1 aligns across 8 bases. The CDR3 is 16 amino acids. After removal of 8 bases from V and 6 bases from J, the junction contained 16 bases not matched to a gene. Germline loops: CDR1 MNHNS, CDR2 SASEGT. This chain's CDR3 is CASLLTGGKPSDTQYF. The CDR3 DNA follows: TGTGCCAGCTTACTTACAGGGGGGAAGCCATCGGATACGCAGTATTTT.

This clonotype was counted a few times. V and J are TRBV7-2 and TRBJ2-1; tentatively, D is TRBD2 (5 bases). Per the germline V gene, CDR1 is SGHTA and CDR2 is FQGNSA. The length of the CDR3 is 13 residues. Trimming removed 1 base at V and 7 bases at J, with 8 bases between. The CDR3 DNA reads TGTGCCAGCAGCTTAGAAAAGCGGAATGAGCAGTTCTTC. Its protein is CASSLEKRNEQFF.

This clonotype was found many times. The V call is TRBV6-2 or TRBV6-3, the J call TRBJ2-1; 9 nucleotides match TRBD2. Trimming cost V 5 bases and J 7 bases; bases outside gene matches: 9. This CDR3 region has 15 residues. Germline V gene lookup returns CDR1 MNHEY and CDR2 SVGEGT. The CDR3 loop is CASSRRGLASNEQFF. DNA for the CDR3: TGTGCCAGCAGTCGTAGGGGACTAGCATCAAATGAGCAGTTCTTC.

This clonotype was counted only a few times. This chain uses TRBV18 with TRBJ2-3; 8 bases fit TRBD2. CDR3 length: 15 residues. Germline V gives CDR1 KGHSH, CDR2 LQKENI. Losses at the gene ends were 3 bases for V and 2 bases for J; bases not matched to a gene: 4. The CDR3 region has the DNA TGTGCCAGCTCACCGCGAGCGGGGGCCACAGATACGCAGTATTTT. Translation gives CASSPRAGATDTQYF. The whole variable domain, remainder taken from reference TRBV18 and TRBJ2-3, is NAGVMQNPRHLVRRRGQEARLRCSPMKGHSHVYWYRQLPEEGLKFMVYLQKENIIDESGMPKERFSAEFPKEGPSILRIQQVVRGDSAAYFCASSPRAGATDTQYFGPGTRLTVL.

This clonotype was counted between two and nine times. The rearrangement uses TRBV5-1 and TRBJ2-5, with D possibly matching TRBD2 (5 bases). The CDR3 spans 14 residues. Germline V gene sequence: CDR1 SGHRS, CDR2 YFSETQ. The V end lost 0 bases, the J end lost 1 base, and 7 bases lay between the germline ends. Written as DNA, the CDR3 is TGCGCCAGCAGCTTGGGAGGGCTCCAAGAGACCCAGTACTTC. The encoded protein is CASSLGGLQETQYF.

This clonotype has a count of ten or more. The rearrangement links TRBV12-3 or TRBV12-4 to TRBJ2-1, with no clear D. The ends were cut back, 6 bases at V and 9 bases at J, with 18 bases in the middle. The CDR3 runs to 14 residues. The CDR3 DNA reads as TGTGCCAGCAGCCCGACATGGGTGAGAAGTGAGCAGTTCTTC. Amino acid sequence: CASSPTWVRSEQFF.

This clonotype has a handful of counts. This chain links TRBV12-3 or TRBV12-4 with TRBJ2-1, with D tentatively TRBD2 (5 bases). Trimming pared 6 bases from V and 8 bases from J, leaving 23 bases between. The length of the CDR3 is 16 residues. For the CDR3, the DNA is TGTGCCAGCAGCCCACCACTAGGCTACCCTCAAGATGAGCAGTTCTTC. Translated: CASSPPLGYPQDEQFF.

V is TRBV12-3 or TRBV12-4 and J is TRBJ2-1, with 7 bases that match TRBD2. Trimming removed 5 bases from V and 5 bases from J; junction bases left unmatched: 15. The CDR3 has 17 amino acids. The CDR3 region is CASSLEHGAGRDNEQFF. As DNA, the CDR3 is TGTGCCAGCAGTCTTGAGCATGGAGCGGGGCGGGACAATGAGCAGTTCTTC.

This clonotype was seen repeatedly, ten times or more. A read error may account for a junction end that differs from germline. The chain recombines TRBV5-1 with TRBJ1-5, with D perhaps TRBD1 (6 bases). CDR3 length: 14 residues. Per the germline V gene, CDR1 is SGHRS and CDR2 is YFSETQ. The CDR3 bases are TGTGCCAGCAGCTTAGGGGGGGGCAATCAGCCCCAGCATTTT. Its protein is CASSLGGGNQPQHF.

In its sample, this clonotype was seen many times. The chain carries TRBV7-2 and TRBJ2-1; D is undetermined. V was shortened by 2 bases and J by 3 bases, with 14 bases between the two germline ends. Germline CDR1 SGHTA, CDR2 FQGNSA. The CDR3 sequence is 16 residues long. The CDR3 region is CASSLFGRLYYNEQFF. The DNA of the CDR3 is TGTGCCAGCAGCTTATTTGGTAGGCTCTACTACAATGAGCAGTTCTTC.

V and J are TRBV2 and TRBJ2-1; TRBD2 matches at 12 bases. The CDR3 spans 15 residues. V shed 3 bases and J 9 bases; nucleotides not matched to a gene: 6. CDR1 and CDR2 from the germline V gene are SNHLY and FYNNEI. CDR3 amino acids: CASSEASGGVREQFF. DNA for the CDR3: TGTGCCAGCAGTGAGGCTAGCGGGGGGGTTCGTGAGCAGTTCTTC.

This clonotype was seen many times. The rearrangement uses TRBV7-2 and TRBJ2-3; possible D gene TRBD2, 5 bases. The V gene lost 5 bases and the J gene lost 6 bases, with 12 bases spanning the gap. CDR1 and CDR2 from the germline V gene are SGHTA and FQGNSA. The CDR3 covers 13 residues. Here the CDR3 DNA reads TGTGCCAGCAGCGGCGGTCCGGGGGATACGCAGTATTTT. As protein: CASSGGPGDTQYF.

The chain couples TRBV6-5 to TRBJ2-2, with D perhaps matching TRBD1 (6 bases). This CDR3 has 14 residues. V shed 6 bases and J shed 4 bases, with 12 bases lying between them. The germline gives CDR1 MNHEY, CDR2 SVGAGI. The DNA for the CDR3 is TGTGCCAGCAGGAAGGGGGTTGCCACCGGGGAGCTGTTTTTT. As protein: CASRKGVATGELFF.